The 15 T cell receptor beta chains given below trace back to one sample, sequenced in a study of beta chain features in type 1 diabetes. The whole isolated RNA underwent reverse transcription, so sequencing captured expressed TCRB transcripts. The assay was immunoSEQ multiplex PCR, and TCRdb's table has in-frame clones only and misses some. The table has under 400,000 clones, roughly 12% seen once; the top ten hold around 0.02%. The specimen was naive CD4+ T cells from blood. These receptors were obtained from a man between 18 and 29 years old in good health.

This clone was observed a few times. The chain recombines TRBV30 with TRBJ1-5, with 7 bases aligning to TRBD1. V gave up 0 bases and J gave up 4 bases; unmatched junction bases: 9. The CDR3 is 16 residues long. Germline V lookup: CDR1 GTSNPN, CDR2 SVGIG (reference sequence). The CDR3 DNA reads TGTGCCTGGAGTGTTCAAAGGGGGCTGAGGAATCAGCCCCAGCATTTT. Translation gives CAWSVQRGLRNQPQHF.

The chain uses TRBV15 and TRBJ2-7, with TRBD2 as a possible D gene (5 bases). Trimming pared 8 bases from V and 8 bases from J, leaving 19 bases between. The CDR3 is 13 amino acids. In germline, CDR1 is LNHNV, CDR2 YYDKDF (reference sequence). CDR3 region: CATQPRVLGKQYF. Written as DNA, the CDR3 is TGTGCCACCCAGCCGAGGGTTTTGGGCAAGCAGTACTTC.

This clone turned up a few times. This sequence joins TRBV30 and TRBJ1-2; weak D call: TRBD1 (5 bases). Germline CDR1 and CDR2: GTSNPN and SVGIG (reference sequence). V gave up 4 bases and J gave up 4 bases, with 13 bases separating them. This CDR3 is 13 amino acids long. CDR3 bases: TGTGCCTGGAAGGGGCGCTGGTTCTATGGCTACACCTTC. This translates into CAWKGRWFYGYTF.

Only a few counts were recorded for this clone. The chain combines TRBV6-5 with TRBJ2-7; D may be TRBD2 (5 bases). Germline-derived CDR1 and CDR2 are MNHEY and SVGAGI. V gave up 6 bases and J gave up 6 bases, with 15 bases separating them. There are 13 residues in the CDR3. The CDR3 DNA reads as TGTGCCAGCAGCCGAGGACTCTCCGGCGAGCAGTACTTC. This sequence encodes CASSRGLSGEQYF.

The chain links TRBV9 to TRBJ2-2; D is unclear. Trimming removed 0 bases at V and 1 base at J, with 7 bases between. Germline V lookup: CDR1 SGDLS, CDR2 YYNGEE. The CDR3 has 15 amino acids. CDR3 sequence: CASSVEHLNTGELFF. CDR3 coding DNA: TGTGCCAGCAGCGTAGAACACCTGAACACCGGGGAGCTGTTTTTT.

This clone has a handful of counts. V and J are TRBV7-9 and TRBJ2-1; perhaps TRBD1 as D (7 bases). V was pared by 0 bases and J by 7 bases, with 19 bases between. The CDR3 has 17 amino acids. Germline V lookup: CDR1 SEHNR, CDR2 FQNEAQ (reference sequence). This CDR3 is CASSLALGGGLRNEQFF. The CDR3, as DNA: TGTGCCAGCAGCTTAGCGCTCGGAGGGGGCCTTAGAAATGAGCAGTTCTTC.

The rearrangement uses TRBV7-2 and TRBJ1-1; maybe TRBD1 (6 bases). Trimming shortened V by 4 bases and J by 6 bases, and 24 bases separated the two germline ends. The CDR3 has 17 amino acids. Germline V CDR1 and CDR2: SGHTA, FQGNSA. DNA of the CDR3: TGTGCCAGCAGCTCCCGGATACTGGGTCGGACAGTGTCTGAAGCTTTCTTT. Translating gives CASSSRILGRTVSEAFF.

In DNA, the CDR3 is TGCGCCAGCAGCCAAGAAGACGGGAATGGGGATACGCAGTATTTT. Protein product: CASSQEDGNGDTQYF. V and J are TRBV4-1 and TRBJ2-3; D possibly corresponds to TRBD2 (5 bases). The CDR3 spans 15 residues. Trimming removed 0 bases at V and 6 bases at J, with 13 bases between. The V gene's germline CDR1 is MGHRA and CDR2 YSYEKL.

This clone was counted between two and nine times. This chain connects TRBV2 to TRBJ2-2; TRBD2 is a possible D gene (6 bases). CDR1 is SNHLY, CDR2 FYNNEI, per germline. The CDR3 has 14 amino acids. The germline V and J ends were trimmed by 6 bases and 0 bases, with 8 bases remaining between them. The CDR3 region is CASRGTSNTGELFF. The CDR3 DNA is TGTGCCAGCAGAGGGACTTCGAACACCGGGGAGCTGTTTTTT.

V gene TRBV7-3 combines with J gene TRBJ1-2; TRBD1 aligns across 7 bases. After removal of 4 bases from V and 9 bases from J, the junction contained 2 bases not matched to a gene. The CDR3 has 11 residues. Germline V gives CDR1 SGHTA, CDR2 FQGTGA. In DNA, the CDR3 is TGTGCCAGCAGCTCGGGACAGAGCTACACCTTC. It codes for CASSSGQSYTF.

This clone turned up a few times. The V call is TRBV18, the J call TRBJ1-5; D gene unclear. V was shortened by 3 bases and J by 0 bases, with 6 bases between the two germline ends. The length of the CDR3 is 14 residues. Germline CDR1 and CDR2: KGHSH and LQKENI. CDR3 in amino acids: CASSPQDSNQPQHF. In DNA form, the CDR3 reads TGTGCCAGCTCACCCCAGGATAGCAATCAGCCCCAGCATTTT.

This rearrangement joins TRBV5-4 to TRBJ1-5, with 7 bases matching TRBD1. The CDR3 is 17 amino acids. Germline CDR1 is SGHNT and CDR2 is YYREEE (reference sequence). The V gene end was trimmed by 1 base and the J gene end by 6 bases; junction bases not matched to a gene: 13. CDR3 bases: TGTGCCAGCAGCTTGTATTGGGCAGGGGGGTTGGGTCAGCCCCAGCATTTT. Protein product: CASSLYWAGGLGQPQHF.

The gene calls are TRBV29-1 and TRBJ1-4, with 9 bases matching TRBD1. This CDR3 spans 13 amino acids. After removal of 7 bases from V and 7 bases from J, the junction contained 7 bases not matched to a gene. Germline assignment: CDR1 SQVTM and CDR2 ANQGSEA. CDR3 in amino acids: CSGKTGGGEKLFF. The DNA for the CDR3 is TGCAGCGGGAAGACAGGGGGAGGTGAAAAACTGTTTTTT.

The chain recombines TRBV29-1 with TRBJ1-1, with a tentative D call TRBD1 (5 bases). Germline V gives CDR1 SQVTM, CDR2 ANQGSEA. This CDR3 comprises 15 residues. Deletions cut 2 bases from V and 2 bases from J, with 15 bases between. The CDR3 region is CSVENYAGSNTEAFF. As DNA, the CDR3 is TGCAGCGTTGAAAATTACGCAGGGTCCAACACTGAAGCTTTCTTT. Variable domain in full (rest from reference TRBV29-1 and TRBJ1-1): SAVISQKPSRDICQRGTSLTIQCQVDSQVTMMFWYRQQPGQSLTLIATANQGSEATYESGFVIDKFPISRPNLTFSTLTVSNMSPEDSSIYLCSVENYAGSNTEAFFGQGTRLTVV.

On this clone: The sample has other DNA sequences that encode this CDR3 too. CDR3 sequence reads: CASSLTENYGYTF. The CDR3 nucleotides are TGCGCCAGCAGCTTGACAGAGAACTATGGCTACACCTTC. The chain joins TRBV5-1 to TRBJ1-2; no definite D call. The CDR3 runs to 13 residues. Trimming shortened V by 1 base and J by 2 bases, and 6 bases separated the two germline ends. The germline gives CDR1 SGHRS, CDR2 YFSETQ. Together with reference TRBV5-1 and TRBJ1-2, the CDR3 gives the full variable domain: KAGVTQTPRYLIKTRGQQVTLSCSPISGHRSVSWYQQTPGQGLQFLFEYFSETQRNKGNFPGRFSGRQFSNSRSEMNVSTLELGDSALYLCASSLTENYGYTFGSGTRLTVV.